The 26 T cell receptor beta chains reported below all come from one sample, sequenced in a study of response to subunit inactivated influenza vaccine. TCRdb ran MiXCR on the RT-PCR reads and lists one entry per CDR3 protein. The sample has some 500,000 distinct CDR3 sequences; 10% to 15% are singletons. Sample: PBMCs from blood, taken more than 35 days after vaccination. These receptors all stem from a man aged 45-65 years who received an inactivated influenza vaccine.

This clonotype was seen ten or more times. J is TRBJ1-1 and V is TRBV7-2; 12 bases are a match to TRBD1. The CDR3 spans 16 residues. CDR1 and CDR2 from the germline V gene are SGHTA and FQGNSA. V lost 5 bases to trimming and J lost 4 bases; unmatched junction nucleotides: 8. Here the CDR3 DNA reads TGTGCCAGCAGCCGCCGTCCGGGACAGGGGGCCACTGAAGCTTTCTTT. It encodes CASSRRPGQGATEAFF.

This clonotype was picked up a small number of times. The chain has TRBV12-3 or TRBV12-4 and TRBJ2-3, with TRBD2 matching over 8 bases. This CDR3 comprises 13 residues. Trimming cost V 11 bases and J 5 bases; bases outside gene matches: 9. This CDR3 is CAGAAGGRDTQYF. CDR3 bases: TGTGCCGGGGCTGCGGGGGGCCGAGATACGCAGTATTTT.

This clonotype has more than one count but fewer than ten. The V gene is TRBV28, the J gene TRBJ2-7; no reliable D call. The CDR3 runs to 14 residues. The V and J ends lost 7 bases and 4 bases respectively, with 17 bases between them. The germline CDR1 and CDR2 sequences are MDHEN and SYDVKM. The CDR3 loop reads CASTTPGHHYEQYF. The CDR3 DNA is TGTGCCAGCACTACCCCGGGCCACCATTACGAGCAGTACTTC.

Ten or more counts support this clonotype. CDR3 region: CASSGTGGTWETQYF. CDR3 in DNA: TGTGCCAGCAGTGGAACAGGGGGCACATGGGAGACCCAGTACTTC. The V call is TRBV6-1, the J call TRBJ2-5, with 9 bases fitting TRBD1. V shed 4 bases and J 5 bases; nucleotides not matched to a gene: 8. Germline V lookup: CDR1 MNHNS, CDR2 SASEGT. The CDR3 has 15 residues.

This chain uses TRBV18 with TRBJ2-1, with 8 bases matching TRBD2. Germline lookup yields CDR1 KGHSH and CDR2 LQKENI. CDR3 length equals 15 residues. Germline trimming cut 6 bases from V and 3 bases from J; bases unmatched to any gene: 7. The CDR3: CASSSMAGGYNEQFF. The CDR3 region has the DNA TGTGCCAGCTCCTCGATGGCGGGGGGCTACAATGAGCAGTTCTTC.

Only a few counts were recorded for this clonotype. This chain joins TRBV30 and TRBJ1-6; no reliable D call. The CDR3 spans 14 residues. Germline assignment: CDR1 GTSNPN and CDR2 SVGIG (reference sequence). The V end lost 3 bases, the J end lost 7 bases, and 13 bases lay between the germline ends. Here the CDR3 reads CAWRVMGNNSPLHF. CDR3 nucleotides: TGTGCCTGGAGGGTGATGGGGAACAATTCACCCCTCCACTTT.

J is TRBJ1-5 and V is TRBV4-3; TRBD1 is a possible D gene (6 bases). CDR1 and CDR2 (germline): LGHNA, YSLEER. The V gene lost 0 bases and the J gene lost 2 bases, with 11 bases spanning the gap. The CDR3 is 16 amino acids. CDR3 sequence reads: CASSQEAQGRNQPQHF. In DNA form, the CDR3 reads TGCGCCAGCAGCCAAGAAGCACAGGGACGCAATCAGCCCCAGCATTTT.

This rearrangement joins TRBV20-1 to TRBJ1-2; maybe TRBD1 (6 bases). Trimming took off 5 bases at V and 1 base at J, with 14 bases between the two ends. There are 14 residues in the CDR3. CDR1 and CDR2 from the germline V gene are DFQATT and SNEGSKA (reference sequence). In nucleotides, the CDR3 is TGCAGTGCTCAGGACAGCCGTCATAACTATGGCTACACCTTC. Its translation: CSAQDSRHNYGYTF.

CDR3: CASSYSPGQGPYEQYF. DNA of the CDR3: TGTGCCAGCAGTTACTCCCCGGGACAGGGCCCCTACGAGCAGTACTTC. The V gene is TRBV6-2 or TRBV6-3, the J gene TRBJ2-7; 9 positions agree with TRBD1. The CDR3 loop spans 16 amino acids. The ends lost 0 bases at V and 2 bases at J; junction bases unmatched: 5. Per germline, CDR1 MNHEY and CDR2 SVGEGT.

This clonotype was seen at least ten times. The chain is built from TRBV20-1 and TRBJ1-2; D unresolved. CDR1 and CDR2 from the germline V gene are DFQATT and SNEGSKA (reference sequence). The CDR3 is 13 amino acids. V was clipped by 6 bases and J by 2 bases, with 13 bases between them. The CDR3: CSAQDYSNYGYTF. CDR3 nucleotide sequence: TGCAGTGCGCAGGACTACTCGAACTATGGCTACACCTTC.

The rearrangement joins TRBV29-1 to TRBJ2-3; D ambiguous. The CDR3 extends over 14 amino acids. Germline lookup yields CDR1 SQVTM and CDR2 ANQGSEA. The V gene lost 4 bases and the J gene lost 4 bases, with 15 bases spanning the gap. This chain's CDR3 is CSVVGLVVADTQYF. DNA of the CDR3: TGCAGCGTTGTTGGGCTCGTCGTGGCAGATACGCAGTATTTT.

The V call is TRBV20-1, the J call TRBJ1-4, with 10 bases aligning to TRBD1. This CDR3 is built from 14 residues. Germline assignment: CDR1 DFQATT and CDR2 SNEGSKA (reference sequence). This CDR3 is CSVKPGTGAEKLFF. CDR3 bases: TGCAGCGTGAAACCCGGGACAGGGGCGGAAAAACTGTTTTTT.

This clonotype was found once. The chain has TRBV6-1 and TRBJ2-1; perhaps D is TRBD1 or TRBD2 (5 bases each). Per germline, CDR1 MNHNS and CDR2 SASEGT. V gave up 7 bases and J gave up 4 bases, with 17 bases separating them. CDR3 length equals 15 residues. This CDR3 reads CASKPARDGYNEQFF. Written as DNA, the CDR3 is TGTGCCAGCAAGCCAGCGAGGGACGGGTACAATGAGCAGTTCTTC.

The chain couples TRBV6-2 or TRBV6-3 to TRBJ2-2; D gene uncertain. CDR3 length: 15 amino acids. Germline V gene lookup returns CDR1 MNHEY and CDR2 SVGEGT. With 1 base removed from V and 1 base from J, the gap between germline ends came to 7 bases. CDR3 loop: CASSYFGRNTGELFF. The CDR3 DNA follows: TGTGCCAGCAGTTACTTCGGCAGGAACACCGGGGAGCTGTTTTTT.

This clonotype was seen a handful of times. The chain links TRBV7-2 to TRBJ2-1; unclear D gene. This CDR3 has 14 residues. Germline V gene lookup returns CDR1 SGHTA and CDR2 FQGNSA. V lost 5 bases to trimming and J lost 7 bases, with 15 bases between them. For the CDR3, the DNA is TGTGCCAGCAGCCGGCCGGACGTGGTTAATGAGCAGTTCTTC. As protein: CASSRPDVVNEQFF.

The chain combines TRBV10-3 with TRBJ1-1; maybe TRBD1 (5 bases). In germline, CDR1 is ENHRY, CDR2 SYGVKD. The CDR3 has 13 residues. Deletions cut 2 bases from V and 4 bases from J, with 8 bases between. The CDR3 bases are TGTGCCATCAGTGAGCAGGGTAGCACTGAAGCTTTCTTT. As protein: CAISEQGSTEAFF.

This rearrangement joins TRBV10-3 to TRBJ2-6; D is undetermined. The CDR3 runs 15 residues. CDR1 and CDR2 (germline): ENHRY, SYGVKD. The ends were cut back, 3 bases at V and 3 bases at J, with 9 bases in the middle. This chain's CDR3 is CAISDPGSGANVLTF. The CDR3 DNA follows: TGTGCCATCAGTGACCCGGGCAGTGGGGCCAACGTCCTGACTTTC.

The CDR3 nucleotides read TGCAGTGCTAGAGGGGACAGACAAGAGACCCAGTACTTC. Its translation is CSARGDRQETQYF. V gene TRBV20-1 combines with J gene TRBJ2-5; TRBD1 agrees at 7 bases. V lost 1 base to trimming and J lost 2 bases; unmatched junction nucleotides: 1. Germline V lookup: CDR1 DFQATT, CDR2 SNEGSKA (reference sequence). The CDR3 is 13 residues long.

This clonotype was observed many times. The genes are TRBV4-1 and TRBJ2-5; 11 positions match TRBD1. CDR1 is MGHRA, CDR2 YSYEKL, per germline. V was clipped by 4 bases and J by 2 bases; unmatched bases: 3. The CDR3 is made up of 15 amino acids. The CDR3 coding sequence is TGCGCCAGCAGCCCTGGACAGGGGGCACAAGAGACCCAGTACTTC. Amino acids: CASSPGQGAQETQYF.

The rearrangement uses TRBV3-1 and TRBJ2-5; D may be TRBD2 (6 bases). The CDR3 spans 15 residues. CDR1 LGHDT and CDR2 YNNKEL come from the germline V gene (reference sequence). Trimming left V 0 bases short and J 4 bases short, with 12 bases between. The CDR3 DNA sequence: TGTGCCAGCAGCCAAGATGGGGGGAACGGAGAGACCCAGTACTTC. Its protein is CASSQDGGNGETQYF.

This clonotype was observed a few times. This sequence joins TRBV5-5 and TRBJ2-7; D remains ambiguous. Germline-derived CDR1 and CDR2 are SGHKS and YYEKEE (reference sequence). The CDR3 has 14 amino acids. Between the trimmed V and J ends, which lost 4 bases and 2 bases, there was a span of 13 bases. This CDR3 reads CASSPTIPTYEQYF. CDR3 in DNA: TGTGCCAGCAGCCCCACGATCCCTACCTACGAGCAGTACTTC. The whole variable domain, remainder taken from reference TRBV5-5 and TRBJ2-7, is DAGVTQSPTHLIKTRGQQVTLRCSPISGHKSVSWYQQVLGQGPQFIFQYYEKEERGRGNFPDRFSARQFPNYSSELNVNALLLGDSALYLCASSPTIPTYEQYFGPGTRLTVT.

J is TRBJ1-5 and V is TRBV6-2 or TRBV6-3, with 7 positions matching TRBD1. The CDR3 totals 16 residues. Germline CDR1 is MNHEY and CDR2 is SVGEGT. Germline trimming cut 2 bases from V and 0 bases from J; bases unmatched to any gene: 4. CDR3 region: CASSYTGQLSNQPQHF. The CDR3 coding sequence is TGTGCCAGCAGTTACACGGGACAGCTTAGCAATCAGCCCCAGCATTTT.

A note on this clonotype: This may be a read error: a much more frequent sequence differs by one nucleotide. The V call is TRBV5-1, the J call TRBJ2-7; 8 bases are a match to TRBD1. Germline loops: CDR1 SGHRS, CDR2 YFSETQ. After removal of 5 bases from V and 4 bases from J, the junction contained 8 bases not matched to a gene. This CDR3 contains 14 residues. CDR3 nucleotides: TGCGCCAGCAGGCCCGTGACAGGGGTATACGAGCAGTACTTC. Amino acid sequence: CASRPVTGVYEQYF. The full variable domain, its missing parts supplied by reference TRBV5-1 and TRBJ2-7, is KAGVTQTPRYLIKTRGQQVTLSCSPISGHRSVSWYQQTPGQGLQFLFEYFSETQRNKGNFPGRFSGRQFSNSRSEMNVSTLELGDSALYLCASRPVTGVYEQYFGPGTRLTVT.

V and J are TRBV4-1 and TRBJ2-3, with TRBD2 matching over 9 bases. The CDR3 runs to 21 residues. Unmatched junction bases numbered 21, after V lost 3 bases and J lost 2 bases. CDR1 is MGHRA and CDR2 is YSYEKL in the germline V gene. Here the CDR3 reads CASSQKGASTSGSYFTDTQYF. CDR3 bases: TGCGCCAGCAGCCAGAAGGGGGCCTCGACTAGCGGAAGCTACTTCACAGATACGCAGTATTTT.

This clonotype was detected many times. The CDR3 region has the DNA TGTGCCAGCAGCCCTACAGGGAGTCACGCTTTCTTT. Translation: CASSPTGSHAFF. The gene calls are TRBV28 and TRBJ1-1; perhaps TRBD1 as D (6 bases). Germline V lookup: CDR1 MDHEN, CDR2 SYDVKM. Deletions cut 6 bases from V and 11 bases from J, with 16 bases between. The CDR3 spans 12 residues.

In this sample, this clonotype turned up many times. CDR3 amino acids: CSVVFRYSYEQYF. The CDR3 DNA sequence: TGCAGCGTCGTTTTTAGGTACTCCTACGAGCAGTACTTC. This chain uses TRBV29-1 with TRBJ2-7, with D unresolved. Germline CDR1 SQVTM, CDR2 ANQGSEA. Trimming pared 6 bases from V and 0 bases from J, leaving 12 bases between. CDR3 size: 13 residues.